Each of the 13 T cell receptor beta chains below was sequenced from the same sample in a study of blood T cell repertoires in COVID-19 (dated by TCRdb to between 2020 and 2021). The library was obtained by the immunoSEQ multiplex PCR assay. Drawn from immuneACCESS, this table holds only the in-frame rearrangements with V and J called that TCRdb kept. Clones are partly lost; checked studies trace under half to an unresolved V gene and leave the rest unexplained. This sample gives fewer than 300,000 clones in total; 83% of them show up just once. In total, the top ten clones hold 8% to 10% of the sample. Sequencing used peripheral blood. These receptors were taken from a woman aged 45-65 years who had recovered from COVID-19.

J is TRBJ2-5 and V is TRBV14; 8 bases are shared with TRBD1. In germline, CDR1 is SGHDN, CDR2 FVKESK. The length of the CDR3 is 18 residues. V lost 2 bases, J lost 7 bases, and 18 bases stayed unmatched. CDR3 sequence (DNA): TGTGCCAGCAGCCAACGCCTCGGACAGGGAGTAAGAAGTGGGACCCAGTACTTC. Its protein is CASSQRLGQGVRSGTQYF.

This clone came up once. The V gene is TRBV6-5, the J gene TRBJ2-2, with D possibly matching TRBD1 (5 bases). The CDR3 has 14 residues. With 9 bases removed from V and 2 bases from J, the gap between germline ends came to 13 bases. Per germline, CDR1 MNHEY and CDR2 SVGAGI. The CDR3 spells CASRTSLNTGELFF. The CDR3 DNA sequence: TGTGCCAGTCGGACAAGTCTCAACACCGGGGAGCTGTTTTTT.

The V gene is TRBV4-1, the J gene TRBJ1-2; no reliable D call. The CDR3 is 14 residues long. CDR1 is MGHRA, CDR2 YSYEKL, per germline. V was cut by 0 bases and J by 2 bases, with 7 bases left in between. CDR3 loop: CASSQEPVNYGYTF. CDR3 coding DNA: TGCGCCAGCAGCCAAGAACCGGTCAACTATGGCTACACCTTC.

The chain has TRBV28 and TRBJ2-1, with 10 bases fitting TRBD2. V was pared by 5 bases and J by 5 bases, with 9 bases of the junction left unmatched. The CDR3 length is 16 residues. The germline V gene encodes CDR1 MDHEN and CDR2 SYDVKM. The CDR3 spells CASSLSSGGWNNEQFF. The CDR3 DNA reads as TGTGCCAGCAGTCTCTCTAGCGGGGGCTGGAACAATGAGCAGTTCTTC.

This clone was seen a single time. The rearrangement joins TRBV6-5 to TRBJ2-7; TRBD1 is a possible D gene (6 bases). Trimming cost V 0 bases and J 3 bases, with 6 bases left between them. Looked up from germline, CDR1 is MNHEY and CDR2 is SVGAGI. The CDR3 totals 13 residues. The CDR3 reads CASSYSQGYEQYF. The DNA of the CDR3 is TGTGCCAGCAGTTACTCACAGGGCTACGAGCAGTACTTC.

This clone turned up a few times. In DNA form, the CDR3 reads TGTGCCAGCAGCGTCGGGGACAGAACCTACGAGCAGTACTTC. Translating gives CASSVGDRTYEQYF. The J gene is TRBJ2-7, the V gene TRBV9; TRBD1 agrees at 7 bases. Trimming at V came to 2 bases and at J to 2 bases, leaving 4 bases not matched to a gene. Germline CDR1 reads SGDLS; CDR2 reads YYNGEE. The CDR3 is 14 residues long. Full variable domain (remainder filled in from reference TRBV9 and TRBJ2-7): DSGVTQTPKHLITATGQRVTLRCSPRSGDLSVYWYQQSLDQGLQFLIQYYNGEERAKGNILERFSAQQFPDLHSELNLSSLELGDSALYFCASSVGDRTYEQYFGPGTRLTVT.

The V and J genes are TRBV6-2 or TRBV6-3 and TRBJ2-7; maybe TRBD1 (6 bases). Trimming shortened V by 5 bases and J by 4 bases, and 18 bases separated the two germline ends. Germline CDR1 MNHEY, CDR2 SVGEGT. This CDR3 comprises 15 residues. For the CDR3, the DNA is TGTGCCAGCAGTCGCCGACAGGCCGGATTATACGAGCAGTACTTC. It encodes CASSRRQAGLYEQYF.

This clone was found a few times. The gene calls are TRBV18 and TRBJ1-1; D is uncertain. Germline CDR1 and CDR2: KGHSH and LQKENI. Trimming shortened V by 6 bases and J by 2 bases, and 10 bases separated the two germline ends. The CDR3 extends over 13 amino acids. CDR3: CASSLGRNTEAFF. The CDR3 DNA sequence: TGTGCCAGCTCGCTGGGGAGAAACACTGAAGCTTTCTTT.

This chain links TRBV30 with TRBJ2-2; weak D call: TRBD2 (6 bases). Trimming took off 4 bases at V and 4 bases at J, with 10 bases between the two ends. The CDR3 length is 13 residues. Germline V gene sequence: CDR1 GTSNPN, CDR2 SVGIG (reference sequence). The DNA for the CDR3 is TGTGCCTGGAAGGGCGGGGTCACCGGGGAGCTGTTTTTT. This codes for CAWKGGVTGELFF.

J is TRBJ2-5 and V is TRBV4-2; tentative D call: TRBD1 (6 bases). This CDR3 has 13 residues. The V end was cut by 0 bases, the J end by 5 bases, with 7 bases between. Per germline, CDR1 LGHNA and CDR2 YNFKEQ. This chain's CDR3 is CASSQDRGETQYF. CDR3 nucleotides: TGTGCCAGCAGCCAAGATAGGGGGGAGACCCAGTACTTC.

The rearrangement joins TRBV5-1 to TRBJ2-7, with 12 bases that match TRBD2. The CDR3 sequence is 17 residues long. The V gene end was trimmed by 3 bases and the J gene end by 5 bases; junction bases not matched to a gene: 12. CDR1 SGHRS and CDR2 YFSETQ come from the germline V gene. CDR3 sequence: CASSWGLAGGPGNEQYF. CDR3 nucleotide sequence: TGCGCCAGCAGCTGGGGCCTAGCGGGAGGGCCGGGTAACGAGCAGTACTTC.

The chain couples TRBV7-2 to TRBJ1-1; TRBD1 agrees at 7 bases. Germline assignment: CDR1 SGHTA and CDR2 FQGNSA. With 5 bases clipped from V and 2 bases from J, the junction kept 8 bases outside the gene matches. This CDR3 contains 15 residues. The CDR3 spells CASSMGQSVNTEAFF. DNA of the CDR3: TGTGCCAGCAGCATGGGACAGTCTGTTAACACTGAAGCTTTCTTT.

The CDR3 sequence is CASSQEAAGTFSGANVLTF. Written as DNA, the CDR3 is TGCGCCAGCAGCCAAGAAGCGGCGGGAACGTTCTCTGGGGCCAACGTCCTGACTTTC. The chain has TRBV4-3 and TRBJ2-6; D is possibly TRBD2 (6 bases). Germline CDR1 LGHNA, CDR2 YSLEER. Deletions cut 0 bases from V and 0 bases from J, with 15 bases between. The CDR3 covers 19 residues.